These 3 T cell receptor beta chains were sequenced from one sample in a study of beta chain features in type 1 diabetes. Whole-study findings and limits: Shorter TCRB CDR3s, moderately but significantly so, were found in Type 1 diabetes patients in all four CD4+ subsets.

These TCRs' antigens remain unknown. Of the isolated RNA, all was reverse transcribed, and so the sequenced material was expressed TCRB transcripts. Libraries were prepared by immunoSEQ multiplex PCR; TCRdb keeps only in-frame clonotypes and omits some of them. The sample has a few hundred thousand clones; roughly a tenth are singletons. Sequences were obtained from central memory CD4+ T cells from blood. These receptors came from a man younger than 45 with type 1 diabetes.

V and J are TRBV6-5 and TRBJ1-1, with 8 bases lining up with TRBD1. CDR1 and CDR2 (germline): MNHEY, SVGAGI. V was pared by 0 bases and J by 5 bases, with 2 bases of the junction left unmatched. There are 14 residues in the CDR3. The DNA of the CDR3 is TGTGCCAGCAGTTACTCCCGACAGGGGACTGAAGCTTTCTTT. Translating it yields CASSYSRQGTEAFF.

This chain joins TRBV7-9 and TRBJ2-6, with a tentative D call TRBD1 (5 bases). Germline lookup yields CDR1 SEHNR and CDR2 FQNEAQ (reference sequence). The CDR3 is made up of 16 amino acids. V was cut by 5 bases and J by 1 base, with 12 bases left in between. The CDR3: CASSQEAGSGANVLTF. Here the CDR3 DNA reads TGTGCCAGCAGCCAAGAGGCAGGGTCTGGGGCCAACGTCCTGACTTTC. The variable domain in full, completed from reference TRBV7-9 and TRBJ2-6, reads DTGVSQNPRHKITKRGQNVTFRCDPISEHNRLYWYRQTLGQGPEFLTYFQNEAQLEKSRLLSDRFSAERPKGSFSTLEIQRTEQGDSAMYLCASSQEAGSGANVLTFGAGSRLTVL.

This clone was seen a single time. The chain carries TRBV7-9 and TRBJ1-2, with 8 bases matching TRBD1. The CDR3 covers 16 residues. Germline values: CDR1 SEHNR, CDR2 FQNEAQ (reference sequence). Losses at the gene ends were 1 base for V and 6 bases for J; bases not matched to a gene: 10. CDR3: CASSLGRETGANGYTF. The CDR3 nucleotides are TGTGCCAGCAGCTTAGGAAGGGAGACAGGGGCTAATGGCTACACCTTC.